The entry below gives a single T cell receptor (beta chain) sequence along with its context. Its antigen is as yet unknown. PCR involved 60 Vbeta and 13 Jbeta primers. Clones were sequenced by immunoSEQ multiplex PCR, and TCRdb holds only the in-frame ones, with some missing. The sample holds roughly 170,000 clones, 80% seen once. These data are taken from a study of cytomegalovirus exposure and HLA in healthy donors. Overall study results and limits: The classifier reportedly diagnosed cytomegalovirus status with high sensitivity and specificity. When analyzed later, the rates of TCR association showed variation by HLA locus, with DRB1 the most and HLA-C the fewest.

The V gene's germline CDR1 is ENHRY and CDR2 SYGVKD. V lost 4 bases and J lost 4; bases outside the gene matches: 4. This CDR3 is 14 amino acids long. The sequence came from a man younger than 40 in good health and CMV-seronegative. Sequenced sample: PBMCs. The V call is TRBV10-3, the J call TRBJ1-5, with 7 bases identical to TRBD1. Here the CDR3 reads CAISGGQQNQPQHF. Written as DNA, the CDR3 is TGTGCCATCAGTGGGGGACAGCAGAATCAGCCCCAGCATTTT.